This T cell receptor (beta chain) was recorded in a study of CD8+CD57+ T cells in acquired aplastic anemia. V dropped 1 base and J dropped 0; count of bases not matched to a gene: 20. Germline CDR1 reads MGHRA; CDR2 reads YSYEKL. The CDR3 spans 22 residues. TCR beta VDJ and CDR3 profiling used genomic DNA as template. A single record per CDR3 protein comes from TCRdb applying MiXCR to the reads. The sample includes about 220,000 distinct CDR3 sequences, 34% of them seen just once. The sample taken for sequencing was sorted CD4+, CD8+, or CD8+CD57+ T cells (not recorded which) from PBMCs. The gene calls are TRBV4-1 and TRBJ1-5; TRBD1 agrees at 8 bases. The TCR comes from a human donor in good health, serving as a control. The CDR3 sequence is CASSQVESVDWTGTYSNQPQHF. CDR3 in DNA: TGCGCCAGCAGCCAAGTTGAATCGGTCGATTGGACAGGGACTTATAGCAATCAGCCCCAGCATTTT.